This T cell receptor (beta chain) was observed in a study of blood T cell repertoires in COVID-19 (dated by TCRdb to 2020 to 2022). For the study in its entirety: The collaborator samples originated in the United States, Italy and Spain and spanned the acute and convalescent phases of COVID-19. The material from the prospective study consisted of cDNA or gDNA derived from T cells, B-cell-depleted T cells, or PBMCs. Subjects who had been exposed to COVID-19, were actively infected with it, or had recovered from it provided the deeply sampled blood TCRbeta repertoires that made up the dataset. The repertoires were made available in a free public database intended to serve as a resource for research on the immune response to SARS-CoV-2. The samples were drawn from the first 160 participants of the ongoing ImmuneRACE study and from more than 1,000 subjects provided by 6 global collaborators. Nearly every sample came with metadata listing a de-identified subject ID, COVID-19 status, age in years and sex. HLA class I and class II types, where available, came from metadata supplied by the sample provider rather than from assay-based typing.

TCRbeta CDR3 regions were amplified from genomic DNA using the immunoSEQ Assay, a bias-controlled multiplex PCR. From the authors' description of their analysis: The number of nucleated cells in each sample was estimated from the amplification of reference gene primers within the assay. To quantify the absolute abundance of each unique TCRbeta CDR3 rearrangement, sequence reads were collapsed and filtered. For each sample, productive Simpson clonality was calculated as the square root of Simpson's diversity index over productive rearrangements. The table comes from immuneACCESS by way of TCRdb, which keeps in-frame sequences with V and J called. Part of the clones is missing from these tables; in studies checked, under half for an unresolved V gene and the rest for unknown reasons. Clonal size and the V and J genes are those of that table, whereas D and trimming came from the DNA. The sample contains tens of thousands of clones, 65% to 90% of them found a single time. Of the sample, 1.3% falls within the top ten clones.

The collaborating institutions used their own protocols to collect whole blood in K2EDTA tubes. For TCRbeta analysis, collaborators shipped samples in one of three forms: frozen whole blood, isolated PBMCs, or DNA extracted from either of those sample types. Turning to this clone: No cognate antigen has been identified for it. No base-level quality is on record; no much larger clone is a single base apart.

From the germline V gene (reference sequence), CDR1 is LGHDT and CDR2 is YNNKEL. The junction carries 16 bases between V and J, which are trimmed by 4 bases and 4 bases respectively. The CDR3 starts with the cysteine, ends with the phenylalanine, and has 15 residues. Solely the CDR3 DNA is kept, with 45 bases framed from the first base. Findings and caveats that apply to the study as a whole: How much clinical and demographic metadata was included differed by source and by participant, and the metadata was provided uncurated.

The source is a man aged 55 to 70 with acute or convalescent COVID-19. Sequencing was carried out using peripheral blood. The chain is made from TRBV3-1 (or the pseudogene TRBV3-2) and TRBJ1-2; TRBD1 might be the D gene, on 6 matching bases. The CDR3 loop reads CASSRNRDAFYGYTF. The DNA reads as follows: TGTGCCAGCAGCCGAAACAGGGACGCATTCTATGGCTACACCTTC.